The next 26 T cell receptor beta chains were all read from a single sample in a study of T cell responses to AZD1222 COVID-19 vaccine. The repertoire was sequenced with immunoSEQ multiplex PCR; TCRdb's copy has only in-frame clones and lacks some. The table includes about 140,000 clones, 88% detected once. This specimen consisted of peripheral blood, obtained 28 days after the second AZD1222 dose. These receptors originate from an adult who received the AZD1222 COVID-19 vaccine.

This clone was detected a few times. Different DNA sequences within this sample yield the same CDR3. The chain uses TRBV2 and TRBJ2-6; unclear D gene. The CDR3 is 14 amino acids. Germline CDR1 is SNHLY and CDR2 is FYNNEI. V lost 3 bases to trimming and J lost 1 base, with 4 bases between them. The DNA of the CDR3 is TGTGCCAGCAGTGAGAGGTCTGGGGCCAACGTCCTGACTTTC. This sequence encodes CASSERSGANVLTF. The variable domain in full, completed from reference TRBV2 and TRBJ2-6, reads EPEVTQTPSHQVTQMGQEVILRCVPISNHLYFYWYRQILGQKVEFLVSFYNNEISEKSEIFDDQFSVERPDGSNFTLKIRSTKLEDSAMYFCASSERSGANVLTFGAGSRLTVL.

The rearrangement links TRBV7-8 to TRBJ2-3, with 8 bases that match TRBD2. The CDR3 is 20 residues long. The trim removed 6 bases at V and 0 bases at J, leaving 20 bases unmatched. CDR1 and CDR2 (germline): SGHVS, FQNEAQ. In DNA form, the CDR3 reads TGTGCCAGCAGTCACTATCGGGGGGGGCGTACCCCGCCTAGCACAGATACGCAGTATTTT. Translating it yields CASSHYRGGRTPPSTDTQYF.

V and J are TRBV28 and TRBJ1-5; D remains unclear. Germline values: CDR1 MDHEN, CDR2 SYDVKM. The CDR3 is 15 amino acids. Trimming removed 2 bases from V and 4 bases from J, with 12 bases in between. CDR3 sequence reads: CASSLRAKFNQPQHF. The DNA of the CDR3 is TGTGCCAGCAGTTTAAGGGCCAAGTTTAATCAGCCCCAGCATTTT.

The chain recombines TRBV27 with TRBJ2-7; 7 bases are a match to TRBD1. Germline CDR1 reads MNHEY; CDR2 reads SMNVEV (reference sequence). Losses at the gene ends were 5 bases for V and 5 bases for J; bases not matched to a gene: 12. CDR3 length: 15 amino acids. The CDR3 loop reads CASSTPRDRKNEQYF. In DNA, the CDR3 is TGTGCCAGCAGTACCCCCCGGGACAGAAAAAACGAGCAGTACTTC.

This clone was recorded once. V is TRBV6-2 or TRBV6-3 and J is TRBJ1-5, with a weak D call TRBD1 (5 bases). This CDR3 has 14 amino acids. The germline CDR1 and CDR2 sequences are MNHEY and SVGEGT. Trimming removed 0 bases from V and 6 bases from J, with 9 bases in between. CDR3 region: CASSYSKGPQPQHF. DNA of the CDR3: TGTGCCAGCAGTTACTCGAAGGGGCCTCAGCCCCAGCATTTT.

This clone has more than one count but fewer than ten. The chain combines TRBV28 with TRBJ2-7; 9 bases fit TRBD1. CDR3 length: 15 amino acids. Losses at the gene ends were 7 bases for V and 9 bases for J; bases not matched to a gene: 16. Germline V gene data show CDR1 as MDHEN and CDR2 as SYDVKM. DNA for the CDR3: TGTGCCAGCACTAATTCGGACAGGGGATTTGTTGGGCAGTACTTC. Translated, it gives CASTNSDRGFVGQYF.

The rearrangement uses TRBV15 and TRBJ1-4, with D tentatively TRBD1 (6 bases). CDR3 length: 15 amino acids. The V gene lost 6 bases and the J gene lost 6 bases, with 17 bases spanning the gap. Germline CDR1 is LNHNV and CDR2 is YYDKDF (reference sequence). The CDR3, as DNA: TGTGCCACCAGAAGGGACACCTCGGGCCATGAAAAACTGTTTTTT. Its translation: CATRRDTSGHEKLFF. Complete variable domain (other parts from reference TRBV15 and TRBJ1-4): DAMVIQNPRYQVTQFGKPVTLSCSQTLNHNVMYWYQQKSSQAPKLLFHYYDKDFNNEADTPDNFQSRRPNTSFCFLDIRSPGLGDTAMYLCATRRDTSGHEKLFFGSGTQLSVL.

CDR3 amino acids: CASSLDLNNEQFF. The CDR3, as DNA: TGTGCCAGCAGCTTAGATCTCAACAATGAGCAGTTCTTC. The chain couples TRBV7-3 to TRBJ2-1; D is unclear. Germline V gene lookup returns CDR1 SGHTA and CDR2 FQGTGA. The CDR3 length is 13 residues. V was clipped by 2 bases and J by 5 bases, with 7 bases between them. The whole variable domain, filled in from reference TRBV7-3 and TRBJ2-1, reads GAGVSQTPSNKVTEKGKYVELRCDPISGHTALYWYRQSLGQGPEFLIYFQGTGAADDSGLPNDRFFAVRPEGSVSTLKIQRTERGDSAVYLCASSLDLNNEQFFGPGTRLTVL.

The CDR3 region is CASSFTAGNTEAFF. The DNA of the CDR3 is TGTGCCAGCAGCTTCACCGCCGGGAACACTGAAGCTTTCTTT. V usage is TRBV7-9 and J usage is TRBJ1-1; D gene unclear. Germline assignment: CDR1 SEHNR and CDR2 FQNEAQ (reference sequence). V was clipped by 3 bases and J by 1 base, with 9 bases between them. This CDR3 has 14 residues.

The rearrangement links TRBV11-3 to TRBJ2-1, with 9 positions matching TRBD2. This CDR3 spans 17 amino acids. CDR1 is SGHNT and CDR2 is YENEEA in the germline V gene. After removal of 2 bases from V and 9 bases from J, the junction contained 14 bases not matched to a gene. This CDR3 reads CASSLNPQRGDQGEQFF. CDR3 bases: TGTGCCAGCAGCTTAAACCCACAGCGGGGGGACCAGGGTGAGCAGTTCTTC.

This chain links TRBV3-1 (or the pseudogene TRBV3-2) with TRBJ2-2; 7 nucleotides match TRBD2. Trimming cost V 1 base and J 5 bases; bases outside gene matches: 4. CDR3 size: 15 residues. Germline CDR1 is LGHDT and CDR2 is YNNKEL (reference sequence). CDR3 in amino acids: CASSQGSAGTGELFF. Written as DNA, the CDR3 is TGTGCCAGCAGCCAAGGCTCAGCGGGAACCGGGGAGCTGTTTTTT.

J is TRBJ1-3 and V is TRBV25-1; unclear D gene. This CDR3 region has 14 residues. Trimming cost V 5 bases and J 9 bases, with 17 bases left between them. Germline CDR1 MGHDK, CDR2 SYGVNS. The CDR3 spells CASSTLGPTVTIYF. DNA for the CDR3: TGTGCCAGCAGTACCTTGGGTCCCACTGTCACCATATATTTT.

V and J are TRBV5-4 and TRBJ1-1, with no clear D. Germline V gene lookup returns CDR1 SGHNT and CDR2 YYREEE (reference sequence). The CDR3 covers 13 residues. Trimming took 6 bases from V and 5 from J, leaving 14 bases between them. The CDR3 nucleotides read TGTGCCAGCACACCCACCGGCGGGACTGAAGCTTTCTTT. Translated, it gives CASTPTGGTEAFF.

The chain links TRBV27 to TRBJ2-1, with D unresolved. The CDR3 covers 11 residues. Germline CDR1 is MNHEY and CDR2 is SMNVEV (reference sequence). V lost 4 bases, J lost 7 bases, and 5 bases lay in between. Written as DNA, the CDR3 is TGTGCCAGCAGTTCTAGGAATGAGCAGTTCTTC. This gives the protein CASSSRNEQFF.

The V gene is TRBV5-1, the J gene TRBJ2-1, with 8 nucleotides matching TRBD2. Germline loops: CDR1 SGHRS, CDR2 YFSETQ. There are 16 residues in the CDR3. V trimming: 1 base; J trimming: 10 bases; junction bases outside the gene matches: 13. In nucleotides, the CDR3 is TGCGCCAGCAGCTTGATCGGGGGGGCCACTTCGGGCGAGCAGTTCTTC. Amino acids: CASSLIGGATSGEQFF.

A single count supports this clone. The rearrangement uses TRBV7-9 and TRBJ1-6, with 9 bases fitting TRBD1. V shed 4 bases and J 6 bases; nucleotides not matched to a gene: 4. The CDR3 sequence is 15 residues long. Germline V gives CDR1 SEHNR, CDR2 FQNEAQ (reference sequence). Here the CDR3 reads CASSSRQGGNSPLHF. The CDR3 region has the DNA TGTGCCAGCAGCTCAAGACAGGGGGGTAATTCACCCCTCCACTTT.

The CDR3 region is CAWSVGSGYTF. In DNA form, the CDR3 reads TGTGCCTGGAGTGTAGGCTCAGGCTACACCTTC. The rearrangement joins TRBV30 to TRBJ1-2; no clear D. V shed 0 bases and J shed 8 bases, with 7 bases lying between them. Germline V gives CDR1 GTSNPN, CDR2 SVGIG (reference sequence). This CDR3 has 11 residues.

This clone was counted between two and nine times. The genes are TRBV30 and TRBJ2-6, with D hard to call. The germline V gene has CDR1 GTSNPN and CDR2 SVGIG (reference sequence). This CDR3 contains 15 residues. The V end was cut by 1 base, the J end by 2 bases, with 9 bases between. The CDR3 reads CAWSGQPAGANVLTF. The CDR3 DNA is TGTGCCTGGAGTGGGCAGCCGGCTGGGGCCAACGTCCTGACTTTC. The variable domain in full, completed from reference TRBV30 and TRBJ2-6, reads SQTIHQWPATLVQPVGSPLSLECTVEGTSNPNLYWYRQAAGRGLQLLFYSVGIGQISSEVPQNLSASRPQDRQFILSSKKLLLSDSGFYLCAWSGQPAGANVLTFGAGSRLTVL.

This clone was counted a single time. J is TRBJ2-2 and V is TRBV18; 7 bases are a match to TRBD1. There are 16 residues in the CDR3. After removal of 3 bases from V and 5 bases from J, the junction contained 9 bases not matched to a gene. CDR1 and CDR2 from the germline V gene are KGHSH and LQKENI. CDR3 residues: CASSPYSAGGTGELFF. As DNA, the CDR3 is TGTGCCAGCTCACCGTACTCGGCAGGGGGTACCGGGGAGCTGTTTTTT.

The genes are TRBV5-1 and TRBJ2-6, with 12 positions matching TRBD1. Germline CDR1 reads SGHRS; CDR2 reads YFSETQ. There are 17 residues in the CDR3. The trim removed 7 bases at V and 7 bases at J, leaving 12 bases unmatched. CDR3 DNA sequence: TGCGCCAGCCGCGCCGGGACAGGGGGCTATCGAGCCAACGTCCTGACTTTC. This sequence encodes CASRAGTGGYRANVLTF. The full variable domain, rest sourced from reference TRBV5-1 and TRBJ2-6, is KAGVTQTPRYLIKTRGQQVTLSCSPISGHRSVSWYQQTPGQGLQFLFEYFSETQRNKGNFPGRFSGRQFSNSRSEMNVSTLELGDSALYLCASRAGTGGYRANVLTFGAGSRLTVL.

This chain uses TRBV27 with TRBJ2-7; 12 nucleotides match TRBD2. This CDR3 has 15 residues. Germline V lookup: CDR1 MNHEY, CDR2 SMNVEV (reference sequence). The J segment lost 4 bases and the V segment lost 6 bases, leaving 7 bases of the junction unmatched. CDR3 sequence: CASRTTSGRSYEQYF. The CDR3 DNA sequence: TGTGCCAGCAGAACGACTAGCGGGAGAAGTTACGAGCAGTACTTC.

The rearrangement links TRBV6-1 to TRBJ1-5, with D unclear. CDR1 and CDR2 from the germline V gene are MNHNS and SASEGT. Trimming stripped 1 base from V and 7 bases from J, with 5 bases between. The CDR3 totals 12 residues. DNA of the CDR3: TGTGCCAGCAGTGAAGTGGGACAGCCCCAGCATTTT. It codes for CASSEVGQPQHF.

This chain uses TRBV18 with TRBJ2-2, with 8 bases identical to TRBD1. Germline assignment: CDR1 KGHSH and CDR2 LQKENI. The length of the CDR3 is 16 residues. The V gene end was trimmed by 3 bases and the J gene end by 0 bases; junction bases not matched to a gene: 3. The DNA of the CDR3 is TGTGCCAGCTCACCCAGGGGGCTCGCGAACACCGGGGAGCTGTTTTTT. Encoded protein: CASSPRGLANTGELFF.

The chain is built from TRBV7-3 and TRBJ1-1; maybe TRBD1 (5 bases). Trimming left V 1 base short and J 7 bases short, with 16 bases between. The germline gives CDR1 SGHTA, CDR2 FQGTGA. The CDR3 is made up of 15 amino acids. The CDR3 region is CASSLNGGGGDEAFF. The CDR3 DNA sequence: TGTGCCAGCAGCTTAAATGGCGGGGGAGGGGATGAAGCTTTCTTT.

The chain links TRBV12-1 to TRBJ1-1; the table's TRBD1 call for D was not verified on the DNA. TRBV12-1 is labeled a pseudogene. The CDR3 is 18 residues long. The CDR3 DNA follows: TGTGCCAGCAGCTTAATGGGGGCCCATAGGATCAGAATCACTGAAGCTTTCTTT. Its protein product is CASSLMGAHRIRITEAFF.

The V gene is TRBV6-5, the J gene TRBJ1-1; D not certain. Trimming cost V 8 bases and J 5 bases, with 21 bases left between them. This CDR3 spans 15 amino acids. The germline V gene has CDR1 MNHEY and CDR2 SVGAGI. This CDR3 reads CASASIFLPGTEAFF. The DNA of the CDR3 is TGTGCCAGCGCCTCAATATTTCTCCCGGGGACTGAAGCTTTCTTT.